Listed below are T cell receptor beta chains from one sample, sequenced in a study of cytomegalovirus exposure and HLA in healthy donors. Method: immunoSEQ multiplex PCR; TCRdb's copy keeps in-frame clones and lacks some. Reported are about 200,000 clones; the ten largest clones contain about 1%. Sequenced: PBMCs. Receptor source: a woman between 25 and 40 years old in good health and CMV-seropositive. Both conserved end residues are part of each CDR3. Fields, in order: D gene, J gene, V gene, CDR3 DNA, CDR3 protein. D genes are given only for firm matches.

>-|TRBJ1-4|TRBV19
TGTGCCAGTAGTGGGCACAGGGAGGGAAAACTGTTTTTT
CASSGHREGKLFF
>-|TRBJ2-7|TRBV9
TGTGCCAGCAGCGTAGAGGCAGGGGTAGGGTACGAGCAGTACTTC
CASSVEAGVGYEQYF
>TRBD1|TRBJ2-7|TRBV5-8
TGTGCCAGCAGCAGGGACAGGGACGAGCAGTACTTC
CASSRDRDEQYF
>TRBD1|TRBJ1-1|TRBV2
TGTGCCAGCAGCGGGGACAGGGGCGGGGGCACTGAAGCTTTCTTT
CASSGDRGGGTEAFF
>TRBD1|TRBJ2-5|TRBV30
TGTGCCTTGTACTGTTTGGACAGGCTTGAAGAGACCCAGTACTTC
CALYCLDRLEETQYF
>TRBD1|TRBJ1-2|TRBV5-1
TGCGCCAGCAGCACAGGACAGGGTGCCTATGGCTACACCTTC
CASSTGQGAYGYTF
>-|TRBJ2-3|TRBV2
TGTGCCAGCAAATTACTAGCTTCTAGCACAGATACGCAGTATTTT
CASKLLASSTDTQYF
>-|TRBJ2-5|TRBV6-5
TGTGCCAGCAGTTACTCGTACGGTGTCGAGGAGACCCAGTACTTC
CASSYSYGVEETQYF
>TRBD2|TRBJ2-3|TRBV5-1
TGCGCCAGCAGCTTGGGGCGCCTCCGAGCGGGAGGCCCCACAGATACGCAGTATTTT
CASSLGRLRAGGPTDTQYF
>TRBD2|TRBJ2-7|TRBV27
TGTGCCAGCAGCCGACTAGCGGGAGAGGGCGAGCAGTACTTC
CASSRLAGEGEQYF
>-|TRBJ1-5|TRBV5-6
TGTGCCAGCAGCTTGGCACTGGAGTGGAATCAGCCCCAGCATTTT
CASSLALEWNQPQHF
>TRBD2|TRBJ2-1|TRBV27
TGTGCCAGCAGTCCCCCTCCCCGGGAGGGCCGGGTTGAGCAGTTCTTC
CASSPPPREGRVEQFF